This TCR beta chain is drawn from a study of blood T cell repertoires in COVID-19. Study as a whole: Sites across the United States, Italy and Spain contributed samples from acute and convalescent COVID-19. In each case, the material was cDNA or gDNA derived from T cells, B-cell-depleted T cells, or PBMCs.

Germline values: CDR1 KGHSH, CDR2 LQKENI. V lost 0 bases and J 5 bases, leaving 10 bases between the germline ends. This CDR3 is built from 14 residues. Profiling relied on immunoSEQ multiplex PCR, and the TCRdb table lists in-frame clones only, not all of them. The data contain approximately 450,000 clones, around 89% of them singletons. The V and J genes are TRBV18 and TRBJ2-5, with D perhaps TRBD2 (6 bases). Sequencing was carried out using peripheral blood. This receptor was identified in a woman under 40 with acute or convalescent COVID-19. CDR3 nucleotides: TGTGCCAGCTCACCACCGGCTAGCGTGGAGACCCAGTACTTC. Amino acids: CASSPPASVETQYF.